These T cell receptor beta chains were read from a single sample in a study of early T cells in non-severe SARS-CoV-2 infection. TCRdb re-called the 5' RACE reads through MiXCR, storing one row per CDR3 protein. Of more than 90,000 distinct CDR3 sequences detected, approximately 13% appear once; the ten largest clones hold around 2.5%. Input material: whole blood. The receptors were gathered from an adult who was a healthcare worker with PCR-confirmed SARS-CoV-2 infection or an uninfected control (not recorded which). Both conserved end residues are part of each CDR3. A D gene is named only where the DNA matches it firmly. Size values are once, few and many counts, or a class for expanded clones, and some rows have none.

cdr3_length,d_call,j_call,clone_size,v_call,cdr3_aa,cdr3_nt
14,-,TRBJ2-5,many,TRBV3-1,CASRGTGYQETQYF,TGTGCCAGCAGGGGCACGGGGTACCAAGAGACCCAGTACTTC
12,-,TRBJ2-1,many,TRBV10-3,CAISLTENEQFF,TGTGCCATCAGTCTAACAGAGAATGAGCAGTTCTTC
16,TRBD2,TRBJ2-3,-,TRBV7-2,CVSSLLLAGMLDTQYF,TGTGTCAGCAGCTTATTACTAGCGGGGATGTTAGATACGCAGTATTTT
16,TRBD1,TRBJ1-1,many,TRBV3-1,CASNRKTGGMSTEAFF,TGTGCCAGCAACCGAAAGACAGGGGGCATGAGCACTGAAGCTTTCTTT
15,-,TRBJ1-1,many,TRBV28,CASSPNGAGGTEAFF,TGTGCCAGCAGCCCAAACGGGGCGGGGGGCACTGAAGCTTTCTTT
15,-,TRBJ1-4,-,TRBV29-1,CSVADSRRKYEKLFF,TGCAGCGTTGCTGATTCCCGCAGGAAATATGAAAAACTGTTTTTT
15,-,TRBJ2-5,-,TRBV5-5,CASSPPTGYQETQYF,TGTGCCAGCAGCCCTCCGACAGGATACCAAGAGACCCAGTACTTC
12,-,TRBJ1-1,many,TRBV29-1,CSDLNMNTEAFF,TGTTCCGACCTGAACATGAACACTGAAGCTTTCTTT
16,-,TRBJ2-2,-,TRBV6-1,CASSQNRVANTGELFF,TGTGCCAGCAGCCAAAACAGGGTTGCGAACACCGGGGAGCTGTTTTTT
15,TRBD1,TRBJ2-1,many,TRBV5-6,CASRPGQGNNHEQFF,TGTGCCAGCAGACCGGGACAGGGGAATAACCATGAGCAGTTCTTC
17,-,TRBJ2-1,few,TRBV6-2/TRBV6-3,CASSYSLPVSSYNEQFF,TGTGCCAGCAGTTACTCCCTACCGGTTAGCTCCTACAATGAGCAGTTCTTC
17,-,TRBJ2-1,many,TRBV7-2,CASSLSFGSGSYNEQFF,TGTGCCAGCAGCTTATCGTTCGGTAGCGGCTCCTACAATGAGCAGTTCTTC
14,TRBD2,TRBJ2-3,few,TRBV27,CASRQTSTPDTQYF,TGTGCCAGCCGCCAGACTAGCACCCCAGATACGCAGTATTTT
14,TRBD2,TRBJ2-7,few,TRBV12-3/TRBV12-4,CASSWAGGSYEQYF,TGTGCCAGCAGTTGGGCGGGGGGCTCCTACGAGCAGTACTTC
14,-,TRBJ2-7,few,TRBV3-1,CASSQDMASYEQYF,TGTGCCAGCAGCCAAGATATGGCTTCCTACGAGCAGTACTTC
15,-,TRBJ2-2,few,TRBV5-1,CASSSTGSNTGELFF,TGCGCCAGCAGCTCTACAGGTTCGAACACCGGGGAGCTGTTTTTT
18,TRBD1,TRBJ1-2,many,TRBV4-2,CASSQDDSHRDSRDGYTF,TGTGCCAGCAGCCAAGATGATTCTCATCGGGACAGCAGAGATGGCTACACCTTC
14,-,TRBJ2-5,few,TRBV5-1,CASSLDRYQETQYF,TGCGCCAGCAGCTTGGACCGGTACCAAGAGACCCAGTACTTC
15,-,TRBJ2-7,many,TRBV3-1,CASSHGVAASYEQYF,TGTGCCAGCAGCCACGGGGTGGCGGCTTCCTACGAGCAGTACTTC
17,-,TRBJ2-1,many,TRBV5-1,CASSFPDRNLLGNEQFF,TGCGCCAGCAGCTTCCCCGACAGGAACCTACTGGGAAATGAGCAGTTCTTC
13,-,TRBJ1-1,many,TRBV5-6,CASSASPNTEAFF,TGTGCCAGCAGCGCCTCCCCAAACACTGAAGCTTTCTTT
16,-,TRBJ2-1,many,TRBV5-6,CASTGPPGGLRDEQFF,TGTGCCAGTACGGGACCCCCGGGTGGTCTGCGCGATGAGCAGTTCTTC
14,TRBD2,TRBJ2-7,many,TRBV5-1,CASSESGVSYEQYF,TGCGCCAGCAGCGAAAGCGGGGTATCCTACGAGCAGTACTTC
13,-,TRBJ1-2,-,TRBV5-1,CASSLYGQGKYTF,TGCGCCAGCAGCTTGTACGGGCAGGGGAAGTACACCTTC